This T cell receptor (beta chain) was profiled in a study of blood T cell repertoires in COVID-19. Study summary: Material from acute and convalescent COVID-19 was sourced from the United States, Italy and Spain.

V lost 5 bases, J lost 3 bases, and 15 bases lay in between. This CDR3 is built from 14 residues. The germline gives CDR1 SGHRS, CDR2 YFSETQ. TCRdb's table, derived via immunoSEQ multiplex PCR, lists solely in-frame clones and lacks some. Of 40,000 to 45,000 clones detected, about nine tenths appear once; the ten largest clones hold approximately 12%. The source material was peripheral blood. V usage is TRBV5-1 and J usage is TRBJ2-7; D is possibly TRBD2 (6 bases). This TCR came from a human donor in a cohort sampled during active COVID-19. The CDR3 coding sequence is TGCGCCAGCAGAGATAGCGGATTTATCTACGAGCAGTACTTC. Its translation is CASRDSGFIYEQYF.